This is a list of T cell receptor beta chains from one sample in a study of neoadjuvant nivolumab and ipilimumab in lung cancer. TCRdb's copy holds only in-frame clones and misses some; the assay was immunoSEQ multiplex PCR. Of 44,000 or so clones in the sample, about 89% were seen once. This sample comprised blood, obtained before neoadjuvant nivolumab, alone or with ipilimumab. Source of these receptors: an adult with non-small cell lung cancer. Some clones in this sample may be carry-over from other donors' samples. Both conserved end residues are part of each CDR3. Each record gives: D gene, clone size, J gene, V gene, CDR3 DNA, CDR3 protein. The D gene is left open where the match is weak. Not all rows give a size; the values are once, few, many and, for expanded clones, a class.

D gene: .
clone size: once
J gene: TRBJ1-1
V gene: TRBV5-1
CDR3 DNA: TGCGCCAGCAGCTTGTGGCGGGGAATGAACACTGAAGCTTTCTTT
CDR3 protein: CASSLWRGMNTEAFF

D gene: .
clone size: once
J gene: TRBJ1-1
V gene: TRBV30
CDR3 DNA: TGTGCCTGGAGCTTATCAGGGTTTAGTGGTTCGGGAGCTTTCTTT
CDR3 protein: CAWSLSGFSGSGAFF

D gene: .
clone size: .
J gene: TRBJ1-1
V gene: TRBV30
CDR3 DNA: TGTGCCTGGACGGACAGATCCACTGAAGCTTTCTTT
CDR3 protein: CAWTDRSTEAFF

D gene: TRBD1
clone size: .
J gene: TRBJ1-2
V gene: TRBV28
CDR3 DNA: TGTGCCAGCAGTTCCCTCCCGGGACAGGGCTATGGCTACACCTTC
CDR3 protein: CASSSLPGQGYGYTF

D gene: .
clone size: .
J gene: TRBJ2-2
V gene: TRBV4-3
CDR3 DNA: TGCGCCAGCAGCCAAGACCCAGCGGGTAACACCGGGGAGCTGTTTTTT
CDR3 protein: CASSQDPAGNTGELFF

D gene: .
clone size: .
J gene: TRBJ1-4
V gene: TRBV7-9
CDR3 DNA: TGTGCCAGCAGCGCGCTGGAGGTGGGAAATGAAAAACTGTTTTTT
CDR3 protein: CASSALEVGNEKLFF

D gene: .
clone size: .
J gene: TRBJ2-1
V gene: TRBV5-1
CDR3 DNA: TGCGCCAGCAGCCGCGACATTCCCCTCGAGGCGGAGCAGTTCTTC
CDR3 protein: CASSRDIPLEAEQFF

D gene: .
clone size: .
J gene: TRBJ1-2
V gene: TRBV9
CDR3 DNA: TGTGCCAGCAGCTCTCAGGGGCTTGGCTACACCTTC
CDR3 protein: CASSSQGLGYTF

D gene: .
clone size: .
J gene: TRBJ1-3
V gene: TRBV11-1
CDR3 DNA: TGTGCCAGCAGCTTACATCGACGGAACTCTGGAAACACCATATATTTT
CDR3 protein: CASSLHRRNSGNTIYF

D gene: .
clone size: once
J gene: TRBJ2-7
V gene: TRBV5-4
CDR3 DNA: TGTGCCAGCAGCTCCGGACAGAGGACGTACGAGCAGTACTTC
CDR3 protein: CASSSGQRTYEQYF

D gene: .
clone size: .
J gene: TRBJ1-1
V gene: TRBV18
CDR3 DNA: TGTGCCAGCTCACCAGGTCAGGGGAGTGAAGCTTTCTTT
CDR3 protein: CASSPGQGSEAFF

D gene: .
clone size: few
J gene: TRBJ1-5
V gene: TRBV7-9
CDR3 DNA: TGTGCCAGCAGCCCGGGGGACGGAGAAAATCAGCCCCAGCATTTT
CDR3 protein: CASSPGDGENQPQHF

D gene: .
clone size: .
J gene: TRBJ1-2
V gene: TRBV5-4
CDR3 DNA: TGTGCCAGCAGCCAGGACAGCTATGGCTACACCTTC
CDR3 protein: CASSQDSYGYTF

D gene: TRBD1
clone size: .
J gene: TRBJ1-1
V gene: TRBV6-5
CDR3 DNA: TGTGCCAGCAGCGAACAGGGGTGGGGCACTGAAGCTTTCTTT
CDR3 protein: CASSEQGWGTEAFF

D gene: TRBD1
clone size: .
J gene: TRBJ2-5
V gene: TRBV5-1
CDR3 DNA: TGCGCCAGCAGCTCAGGGACAGGGAGGAGAGAGACCCAGTACTTC
CDR3 protein: CASSSGTGRRETQYF

D gene: .
clone size: .
J gene: TRBJ1-2
V gene: TRBV5-1
CDR3 DNA: TGCGCCAGCAGCTTGGAGAGGGTAGGAACCTATGGCTACACCTTC
CDR3 protein: CASSLERVGTYGYTF

D gene: .
clone size: .
J gene: TRBJ2-2
V gene: TRBV18
CDR3 DNA: TGTGCCAGCTGGGGGGACAGATCGCCCGGGGAGCTGTTTTTT
CDR3 protein: CASWGDRSPGELFF

D gene: .
clone size: .
J gene: TRBJ2-5
V gene: TRBV4-3
CDR3 DNA: TGCGCCAGCAGCCTCGGAGGACTGGAGACCCAGTACTTC
CDR3 protein: CASSLGGLETQYF

D gene: TRBD1
clone size: once
J gene: TRBJ1-2
V gene: TRBV6-1
CDR3 DNA: TGTGCCAGCAGTGGAAGGACAGGGGGCGACTACACCTTC
CDR3 protein: CASSGRTGGDYTF

D gene: .
clone size: .
J gene: TRBJ2-7
V gene: TRBV5-6
CDR3 DNA: TGTGCCAGCAGCTTGGGTCCCGTCGACGAGCAGTACTTC
CDR3 protein: CASSLGPVDEQYF

D gene: TRBD2
clone size: .
J gene: TRBJ2-3
V gene: TRBV6-4
CDR3 DNA: TGTGCCAGCAGTGCGGGAGGGGCCACAGATACGCAGTATTTT
CDR3 protein: CASSAGGATDTQYF

D gene: .
clone size: once
J gene: TRBJ1-2
V gene: TRBV27
CDR3 DNA: TGTGCCAGCAGTTTAGCCGGGACAACGGGCTACACCTTC
CDR3 protein: CASSLAGTTGYTF

D gene: .
clone size: .
J gene: TRBJ2-7
V gene: TRBV18
CDR3 DNA: TGTGCCAGCAAATTCACAGCGCGGGACGAGCAGTACTTC
CDR3 protein: CASKFTARDEQYF

D gene: .
clone size: once
J gene: TRBJ2-5
V gene: TRBV27
CDR3 DNA: TGTGCCAGCAGTTTACGGGGGGTTGTTGGGGACACTCGTAGGGAGACCCAGTACTTC
CDR3 protein: CASSLRGVVGDTRRETQYF

D gene: .
clone size: .
J gene: TRBJ1-5
V gene: TRBV30
CDR3 DNA: TGTGCCTGGAGTGAGGGTCAGGACAGTCGGCATCAGCCCCAGCATTTT
CDR3 protein: CAWSEGQDSRHQPQHF

D gene: .
clone size: .
J gene: TRBJ2-7
V gene: TRBV11-3
CDR3 DNA: TGTGCCAGCAGCTTAAATCCATCGGGGGAGCAGTACTTC
CDR3 protein: CASSLNPSGEQYF

D gene: TRBD2
clone size: .
J gene: TRBJ2-7
V gene: TRBV13
CDR3 DNA: TGTGCCAGCAGCTTCTCGGGACTAGCGTTTTCCGAGCAGTACTTC
CDR3 protein: CASSFSGLAFSEQYF